This T cell receptor (beta chain) was sequenced during a study of blood T cell repertoires in COVID-19. Sequencing used immunoSEQ multiplex PCR; TCRdb keeps in-frame clones, though not all of them. The repertoire has around 51,000 clones, 75% to 95% of them found once; the top ten carry under 6.5%. Germline V gene data show CDR1 as MNHEY and CDR2 as SVGAGI. The CDR3 covers 15 residues. Between the trimmed V and J ends, which lost 3 bases and 1 base, there was a span of 12 bases. Sequencing input: peripheral blood. The chain links TRBV6-5 to TRBJ1-1; tentatively, D is TRBD1 (5 bases). This clonotype originated in a man between 65 and 85 years old with acute or convalescent COVID-19. In DNA, the CDR3 is TGTGCCAGCAGTTATTCGGGGACTTGGAACACTGAAGCTTTCTTT. Amino acids: CASSYSGTWNTEAFF.